The 23 T cell receptor beta chains below were found in one sample sequenced in a study of shared clonotypes between healthy human individuals. This table comes from immunoSEQ multiplex PCR, and its TCRdb copy is limited to in-frame clones, with some not included. The sample holds 700,000 or so clones; 60% to 80% are singletons and the top ten take 1.8%. Sequences were obtained from memory CD4+ T cells sorted from blood. The subset denotes: CD45RA-negative fraction. The receptor source for this set is a woman aged 25 to 39 in good health.

The J gene is TRBJ2-3, the V gene TRBV5-4; TRBD2 matches 9 bases. Germline-derived CDR1 and CDR2 are SGHNT and YYREEE (reference sequence). The CDR3 runs to 16 residues. V shed 4 bases and J 2 bases; nucleotides not matched to a gene: 8. The CDR3 loop is CASSPGAGGHTDTQYF. In nucleotides, the CDR3 is TGTGCCAGCAGCCCCGGCGCGGGAGGGCACACAGATACGCAGTATTTT. Using reference TRBV5-4 and TRBJ2-3 for the parts outside the CDR3, the full variable domain is ETGVTQSPTHLIKTRGQQVTLRCSSQSGHNTVSWYQQALGQGPQFIFQYYREEENGRGNFPPRFSGLQFPNYSSELNVNALELDDSALYLCASSPGAGGHTDTQYFGPGTRLTVL.

The chain is built from TRBV6-5 and TRBJ1-2; D gene unclear. The CDR3 runs to 15 residues. Germline lookup yields CDR1 MNHEY and CDR2 SVGAGI. Trimming removed 0 bases from V and 8 bases from J, with 16 bases in between. The CDR3 spells CASSYSRRAATGYTF. DNA for the CDR3: TGTGCCAGCAGTTACTCGAGGAGGGCGGCCACAGGCTACACCTTC.

The genes are TRBV2 and TRBJ2-3; possibly TRBD2 for D (5 bases). The germline V gene encodes CDR1 SNHLY and CDR2 FYNNEI. Trimming cost V 7 bases and J 2 bases, with 13 bases left between them. The CDR3 is 14 residues long. CDR3 region: CASNSGRTTDTQYF. In DNA, the CDR3 is TGTGCCAGCAACAGCGGACGAACCACAGATACGCAGTATTTT.

This sequence joins TRBV7-2 and TRBJ1-3; 12 bases fit TRBD1. V shed 5 bases and J 8 bases; nucleotides not matched to a gene: 7. The germline V gene has CDR1 SGHTA and CDR2 FQGNSA. This CDR3 is built from 15 residues. This CDR3 is CASSLGTGGLYTIYF. The CDR3 coding sequence is TGTGCCAGCAGCCTGGGGACAGGGGGCCTATACACCATATATTTT. Supplemented by reference TRBV7-2 and TRBJ1-3, the full variable domain reads GAGVSQSPSNKVTEKGKDVELRCDPISGHTALYWYRQSLGQGLEFLIYFQGNSAPDKSGLPSDRFSAERTGGSVSTLTIQRTQQEDSAVYLCASSLGTGGLYTIYFGEGSWLTVV.

The chain combines TRBV25-1 with TRBJ2-1; 7 bases map to TRBD2. The CDR3 runs to 15 residues. J was trimmed by 7 bases and V by 3 bases; bases with no gene match: 9. Germline values: CDR1 MGHDK, CDR2 SYGVNS. The CDR3 coding sequence is TGTGCCAGCAGTGAGTCGGGCCGGGAGGTTAATGAGCAGTTCTTC. This encodes CASSESGREVNEQFF.

V gene TRBV6-5 combines with J gene TRBJ2-7; D is undetermined. Between the trimmed V and J ends, which lost 4 bases and 0 bases, there was a span of 10 bases. The CDR3 spans 14 residues. The germline V gene encodes CDR1 MNHEY and CDR2 SVGAGI. CDR3 DNA: TGTGCCAGCAGTTTTATGGGCCGCTCCTACGAGCAGTACTTC. Its protein is CASSFMGRSYEQYF.

The CDR3 loop reads CASSLNGYYGYTF. The DNA of the CDR3 is TGTGCCAGCAGTTTAAACGGCTACTATGGCTACACCTTC. The chain uses TRBV28 and TRBJ1-2; D remains unclear. Germline CDR1 is MDHEN and CDR2 is SYDVKM. The CDR3 runs to 13 residues. Deletions cut 2 bases from V and 3 bases from J, with 7 bases between.

V is TRBV7-2 and J is TRBJ2-1; tentative D call: TRBD1 (5 bases). The CDR3 is 15 amino acids. Germline CDR1 is SGHTA and CDR2 is FQGNSA. V was pared by 5 bases and J by 9 bases, with 20 bases between. For the CDR3, the DNA is TGTGCCAGCAGCCCAGACAGTCCCAAGGGGATTGAGCAGTTCTTC. Translated, it gives CASSPDSPKGIEQFF.

CDR3 sequence reads: CASRVTSQETQYF. Here the CDR3 DNA reads TGCGCCAGCAGGGTAACTTCCCAAGAGACCCAGTACTTC. The chain links TRBV5-1 to TRBJ2-5; D ambiguous. This CDR3 spans 13 amino acids. Trimming cost V 5 bases and J 1 base, with 9 bases left between them. Germline V gene sequence: CDR1 SGHRS, CDR2 YFSETQ.

V usage is TRBV28 and J usage is TRBJ2-7, with 10 bases matching TRBD1. The length of the CDR3 is 16 residues. Germline V gives CDR1 MDHEN, CDR2 SYDVKM. V lost 1 base, J lost 3 bases, and 6 bases stayed unmatched. DNA of the CDR3: TGTGCCAGCAGTTTATTCAGGGACAGGGGTTACTACGAGCAGTACTTC. Amino acids: CASSLFRDRGYYEQYF.

There are many counts of this clone. The chain employs TRBV28 and TRBJ2-1, with 11 bases identical to TRBD2. V gave up 4 bases and J gave up 3 bases; unmatched junction bases: 11. This CDR3 has 18 amino acids. Germline CDR1 is MDHEN and CDR2 is SYDVKM. The CDR3 DNA reads as TGTGCCAGCAGTTCTCCCGGACTAGCGGGTGTGTACTACAATGAGCAGTTCTTC. Amino acid sequence: CASSSPGLAGVYYNEQFF. Based on the CDR3 plus reference TRBV28 and TRBJ2-1, the full variable domain is DVKVTQSSRYLVKRTGEKVFLECVQDMDHENMFWYRQDPGLGLRLIYFSYDVKMKEKGDIPEGYSVSREKKERFSLILESASTNQTSMYLCASSSPGLAGVYYNEQFFGPGTRLTVL.

In this sample, this clone turned up once. This sequence joins TRBV6-1 and TRBJ2-7; 7 bases fit TRBD1. CDR3 length equals 15 residues. Germline V gene sequence: CDR1 MNHNS, CDR2 SASEGT. V dropped 6 bases and J dropped 2; count of bases not matched to a gene: 10. The CDR3, as DNA: TGTGCCAGCAGCCTATTGACAGGGAATCCCTACGAGCAGTACTTC. It is translated as CASSLLTGNPYEQYF.

The V and J genes are TRBV4-1 and TRBJ2-1, with 10 nucleotides matching TRBD2. The length of the CDR3 is 17 residues. Germline V gene data show CDR1 as MGHRA and CDR2 as YSYEKL. V was pared by 3 bases and J by 0 bases, with 5 bases of the junction left unmatched. The CDR3 DNA is TGCGCCAGCAGCCAGGGACTAGCGTTCAGCTCCTACAATGAGCAGTTCTTC. It specifies CASSQGLAFSSYNEQFF.

This clone was seen a single time. This chain links TRBV19 with TRBJ1-2, with D tentatively TRBD1 (6 bases). Germline V gene data show CDR1 as LNHDA and CDR2 as SQIVND (reference sequence). V was shortened by 3 bases and J by 4 bases, with 15 bases between the two germline ends. The CDR3 loop spans 15 amino acids. CDR3 coding DNA: TGTGCCAGTAGTATTTTATCGGACAGTCTCTATGGCTACACCTTC. This sequence encodes CASSILSDSLYGYTF. Full variable domain (rest looked up from reference TRBV19 and TRBJ1-2): DGGITQSPKYLFRKEGQNVTLSCEQNLNHDAMYWYRQDPGQGLRLIYYSQIVNDFQKGDIAEGYSVSREKKESFPLTVTSAQKNPTAFYLCASSILSDSLYGYTFGSGTRLTVV.

The V and J genes are TRBV28 and TRBJ1-2; TRBD1 matches at 8 bases. This CDR3 is 13 amino acids long. CDR1 and CDR2 (germline): MDHEN, SYDVKM. J lost 4 bases, V lost 4 bases, and 2 bases had no gene match. The CDR3 DNA reads TGTGCCAGCAGTTCGGGACAGGTCTATGGCTACACCTTC. It translates to CASSSGQVYGYTF.

The CDR3: CASTHTNTDTQYF. Written as DNA, the CDR3 is TGTGCCAGCACCCACACAAACACAGATACGCAGTATTTT. The chain carries TRBV5-4 and TRBJ2-3; D gene uncertain. From germline, CDR1 is SGHNT and CDR2 YYREEE (reference sequence). The CDR3 loop spans 13 amino acids. Trimming shortened V by 6 bases and J by 2 bases, and 10 bases separated the two germline ends.

This clone was picked up a small number of times. The chain employs TRBV5-1 and TRBJ2-1, with D possibly matching TRBD1 (5 bases). Germline-derived CDR1 and CDR2 are SGHRS and YFSETQ. V was trimmed by 4 bases and J by 8 bases, leaving 16 bases between them. The CDR3 totals 14 residues. The CDR3 sequence is CASSLGPSLDEQFF. The CDR3 DNA is TGCGCCAGCAGCCTGGGGCCCTCTTTAGATGAGCAGTTCTTC. The variable domain in full, completed from reference TRBV5-1 and TRBJ2-1, reads KAGVTQTPRYLIKTRGQQVTLSCSPISGHRSVSWYQQTPGQGLQFLFEYFSETQRNKGNFPGRFSGRQFSNSRSEMNVSTLELGDSALYLCASSLGPSLDEQFFGPGTRLTVL.

This clone occurred a few times. The chain couples TRBV7-2 to TRBJ2-4, with TRBD1 matching 8 bases. V gave up 0 bases and J gave up 15 bases; unmatched junction bases: 10. The CDR3 loop spans 14 amino acids. Looked up from germline, CDR1 is SGHTA and CDR2 is FQGNSA. CDR3 sequence (DNA): TGTGCCAGCAGCTTAGCCCGCGGACAGGGAGAAGCGTACTTC. It translates to CASSLARGQGEAYF.

Regarding this clone: Additional DNA sequences in this sample encode the identical CDR3. This chain joins TRBV19 and TRBJ1-1; D unresolved. CDR1 LNHDA and CDR2 SQIVND come from the germline V gene (reference sequence). Trimming stripped 6 bases from V and 1 base from J, with 9 bases between. The length of the CDR3 is 13 residues. The CDR3 here is CASSTGGNTEAFF. CDR3 DNA: TGTGCCAGTAGCACTGGAGGGAACACTGAAGCTTTCTTT.

This clone was observed a handful of times. The genes are TRBV2 and TRBJ1-4; 8 bases line up with TRBD1. Germline loops: CDR1 SNHLY, CDR2 FYNNEI. V lost 6 bases to trimming and J lost 8 bases; unmatched junction nucleotides: 8. The length of the CDR3 is 14 residues. CDR3 protein: CASRTPGQGEKLFF. CDR3 DNA sequence: TGTGCCAGCAGGACCCCAGGACAGGGCGAAAAACTGTTTTTT.

CDR3 sequence reads: CAISESGLAGVQTQYF. CDR3 DNA sequence: TGTGCCATCAGTGAGTCGGGGCTAGCGGGAGTTCAGACCCAGTACTTC. The V gene is TRBV10-3, the J gene TRBJ2-5; 10 nucleotides match TRBD2. CDR3 length: 16 amino acids. Trimming at V came to 0 bases and at J to 6 bases, leaving 7 bases not matched to a gene. Germline values: CDR1 ENHRY, CDR2 SYGVKD.

Turning to this clone: Relative to the germline gene, one junction end is altered; a read error may explain this. J is TRBJ1-4 and V is TRBV7-2, with D perhaps matching TRBD1 (6 bases). Germline V gene sequence: CDR1 SGHTA, CDR2 FQGNSA. The CDR3 covers 17 residues. The CDR3 sequence: CASNPHFSGTTNEKLFF. The CDR3 bases are TGTGCCAGCAACCCTCATTTCAGCGGGACAACGAATGAAAAACTGTTTTTT.

The chain employs TRBV7-9 and TRBJ2-1; 7 bases match TRBD2. V shed 2 bases and J 4 bases; nucleotides not matched to a gene: 8. This CDR3 is 16 amino acids long. Germline V gives CDR1 SEHNR, CDR2 FQNEAQ (reference sequence). The CDR3 reads CASSLPGLRSYNEQFF. The CDR3 DNA follows: TGTGCCAGCAGCTTACCGGGACTACGCTCATACAATGAGCAGTTCTTC.